The text below deals with one T cell receptor (beta chain). The sample is drawn from a study of shared clonotypes between healthy human individuals. This was a deep-level run. TCRdb's table, derived via immunoSEQ multiplex PCR, lists solely in-frame clones and lacks some. The sample comprises millions of clones, 85% to 95% of which are singletons, and more than 0.95% rests with the top ten. Germline V gene data show CDR1 as MNHNS and CDR2 as SASEGT. The length of the CDR3 is 12 residues. V dropped 5 bases and J dropped 5 bases, with 9 bases sitting between them. Naivety among CD8 cells was defined by CD45RO negativity and positive CCR7 selection, thereby excluding terminally differentiated effector memory CD45RA+ cells.

The genes are TRBV6-1 and TRBJ2-5; unclear D gene. The TCR originated in a man aged 18-30 years in good health. The sample comprised naive CD8+ T cells sorted from blood. This CDR3 is CASSPSRETQYF. In DNA, the CDR3 is TGTGCCAGCAGTCCGAGTCGGGAGACCCAGTACTTC.